The entry below gives a single TCR beta chain sequence along with its context. These data come from a study of shared clonotypes between healthy human individuals. Overall study: Samples came from two female and three male donors aged 18 to 49.

Data came from immunoSEQ multiplex PCR; TCRdb stores just in-frame clones and leaves some out. The table shows about 1 million clones, with roughly 75% occurring only once. The CDR3 length is 15 residues. J was trimmed by 2 bases and V by 1 base; bases with no gene match: 1. Germline-derived CDR1 and CDR2 are SNHLY and FYNNEI. This chain connects TRBV2 to TRBJ2-1; 8 nucleotides line up with TRBD2. This sequence was found in a man aged 18 to 29 in good health. Sequencing used memory CD4+ T cells sorted from blood. The subset is: CD45RA-negative fraction. Here the CDR3 DNA reads TGTGCCAGCAGTGAAGGTAGCGGGGCCTACAATGAGCAGTTCTTC. This gives the protein CASSEGSGAYNEQFF.